This passage covers 24 T cell receptor beta chains from one sample sequenced in a study of blood T cell repertoires in COVID-19. Measured with immunoSEQ multiplex PCR; TCRdb has only the in-frame clones, and not every one. The repertoire holds around 300,000 clones, with approximately 83% as singletons. The sample taken for sequencing was peripheral blood. The receptors were gathered from a woman aged 25 to 39 who had recovered from COVID-19.

This chain connects TRBV25-1 to TRBJ1-6; D remains ambiguous. V was cut by 0 bases and J by 7 bases, with 10 bases left in between. The CDR3 is made up of 15 amino acids. Germline V gene sequence: CDR1 MGHDK, CDR2 SYGVNS. The CDR3 spells CASSEYEGTNSPLHF. The CDR3 DNA reads TGTGCCAGCAGTGAATATGAGGGAACGAATTCACCCCTCCACTTT.

The chain has TRBV4-1 and TRBJ1-5, with D possibly TRBD1 on 6 matching bases. Deletions cut 2 bases from V and 0 bases from J, with 8 bases between. The V gene's germline CDR1 is MGHRA and CDR2 YSYEKL. CDR3 length equals 15 residues. CDR3 coding DNA: TGCGCCAGCAGCCAATACAGGGATAGCAATCAGCCCCAGCATTTT. Translating gives CASSQYRDSNQPQHF.

The V gene is TRBV12-3 or TRBV12-4, the J gene TRBJ1-2; D is unresolved. V was pared by 1 base and J by 3 bases, with 6 bases between. The CDR3 runs 13 residues. The CDR3, as DNA: TGTGCCAGCAGTTTAGGTCGGGACTATGGCTACACCTTC. Translating gives CASSLGRDYGYTF.

The rearrangement links TRBV9 to TRBJ1-2, with D perhaps TRBD1 (5 bases). In germline, CDR1 is SGDLS, CDR2 YYNGEE. Trimming took 0 bases from V and 0 from J, leaving 9 bases between them. This CDR3 spans 15 amino acids. Here the CDR3 reads CASSVAGAANYGYTF. The CDR3 DNA reads as TGTGCCAGCAGCGTAGCTGGGGCAGCTAACTATGGCTACACCTTC. The entire variable domain, with the rest obtained from reference TRBV9 and TRBJ1-2, is as follows: DSGVTQTPKHLITATGQRVTLRCSPRSGDLSVYWYQQSLDQGLQFLIQYYNGEERAKGNILERFSAQQFPDLHSELNLSSLELGDSALYFCASSVAGAANYGYTFGSGTRLTVV.

V gene TRBV6-2 or TRBV6-3 combines with J gene TRBJ2-2, with TRBD2 as a possible D gene (7 bases). Trimming shortened V by 4 bases and J by 4 bases, and 13 bases separated the two germline ends. Germline V gives CDR1 MNHEY, CDR2 SVGEGT. The CDR3 is made up of 15 amino acids. The DNA for the CDR3 is TGTGCCAGCAGTTCGGCGGGGGCAGGCACCGGGGAGCTGTTTTTT. It specifies CASSSAGAGTGELFF.

This chain uses TRBV2 with TRBJ2-1; 10 nucleotides line up with TRBD2. The CDR3 has 15 amino acids. CDR1 is SNHLY and CDR2 is FYNNEI in the germline V gene. The J segment lost 5 bases and the V segment lost 4 bases, leaving 5 bases of the junction unmatched. The CDR3 here is CASSVHLAGDNEQFF. CDR3 bases: TGTGCCAGCAGTGTTCACCTAGCGGGGGACAATGAGCAGTTCTTC.

The V and J genes are TRBV19 and TRBJ2-3; D is possibly TRBD2 (5 bases). The ends were cut back, 5 bases at V and 7 bases at J, with 16 bases in the middle. This CDR3 is 14 amino acids long. CDR1 and CDR2 from the germline V gene are LNHDA and SQIVND (reference sequence). CDR3 nucleotide sequence: TGTGCCAGTAGTCTGGACTTGGAACACCATACGCAGTATTTT. The encoded protein is CASSLDLEHHTQYF.

This clone has ten or more counts. V gene TRBV7-2 combines with J gene TRBJ2-7, with a tentative D call TRBD1 (6 bases). CDR3 length: 14 residues. The V gene lost 3 bases and the J gene lost 2 bases, with 11 bases spanning the gap. Germline loops: CDR1 SGHTA, CDR2 FQGNSA. The CDR3 DNA reads TGTGCCAGCAGCTTCAGGGGTGGCACCTACGAGCAGTACTTC. It yields the protein CASSFRGGTYEQYF.

J is TRBJ1-2 and V is TRBV6-5, with D maybe TRBD1 (5 bases). Per germline, CDR1 MNHEY and CDR2 SVGAGI. Between the trimmed V and J ends, which lost 9 bases and 6 bases, there was a span of 20 bases. The CDR3 length is 14 residues. The CDR3 DNA reads TGTGCCAGTTTTCCCGGGGGGTCTCGGGATGGCTACACCTTC. Its protein product is CASFPGGSRDGYTF.

The chain is built from TRBV19 and TRBJ2-1; tentatively, D is TRBD2 (6 bases). Germline CDR1 reads LNHDA; CDR2 reads SQIVND (reference sequence). Trimming shortened V by 0 bases and J by 10 bases, and 13 bases separated the two germline ends. The CDR3 spans 14 residues. The CDR3 is CASSIDLSSGEQFF. For the CDR3, the DNA is TGTGCCAGTAGTATAGATCTGTCCAGCGGGGAGCAGTTCTTC.

The chain couples TRBV27 to TRBJ2-1, with 7 nucleotides matching TRBD1. The V segment lost 6 bases and the J segment 2 bases; nucleotides outside the gene matches: 7. Germline assignment: CDR1 MNHEY and CDR2 SMNVEV (reference sequence). CDR3 length: 15 amino acids. CDR3 loop: CASSLGQSPYNEQFF. The CDR3 nucleotides are TGTGCCAGCAGCTTGGGACAGTCACCCTACAATGAGCAGTTCTTC.

The V gene is TRBV25-1, the J gene TRBJ2-5; D is possibly TRBD2 (5 bases). The CDR3 runs to 13 residues. V shed 1 base and J shed 7 bases, with 10 bases lying between them. The germline V gene has CDR1 MGHDK and CDR2 SYGVNS. CDR3 sequence: CASSELGGGTQYF. As DNA, the CDR3 is TGTGCCAGCAGTGAATTAGGAGGCGGGACCCAGTACTTC.

The rearrangement uses TRBV6-2 or TRBV6-3 and TRBJ1-5, with 8 bases matching TRBD1. This CDR3 is built from 14 residues. J was trimmed by 6 bases and V by 4 bases; bases with no gene match: 5. From germline, CDR1 is MNHEY and CDR2 SVGEGT. CDR3 loop: CASSSYRGIQPQHF. CDR3 DNA sequence: TGTGCCAGCAGTTCCTACAGGGGGATTCAGCCCCAGCATTTT.

The V gene is TRBV29-1, the J gene TRBJ1-1, with D uncertain. Trimming cost V 5 bases and J 1 base, with 8 bases left between them. The CDR3 length is 12 residues. Germline CDR1 SQVTM, CDR2 ANQGSEA. The CDR3 sequence: CSVLVGNTEAFF. The CDR3 DNA reads as TGCAGCGTTCTCGTCGGGAACACTGAAGCTTTCTTT. Full variable domain (outside the CDR3, taken from reference TRBV29-1 and TRBJ1-1): SAVISQKPSRDICQRGTSLTIQCQVDSQVTMMFWYRQQPGQSLTLIATANQGSEATYESGFVIDKFPISRPNLTFSTLTVSNMSPEDSSIYLCSVLVGNTEAFFGQGTRLTVV.

CDR3 DNA: TGCGCCAGCAGCCAAGCGGCAGGCTCCTACGAGCAGTACTTC. Protein sequence: CASSQAAGSYEQYF. The chain employs TRBV4-3 and TRBJ2-7; no reliable D call. CDR3 length equals 14 residues. V shed 1 base and J shed 0 bases, with 7 bases lying between them. Germline V lookup: CDR1 LGHNA, CDR2 YSLEER.

The chain combines TRBV12-3 or TRBV12-4 with TRBJ1-1; no firm D call. CDR3 size: 12 residues. With 1 base removed from V and 6 bases from J, the gap between germline ends came to 6 bases. As DNA, the CDR3 is TGTGCCAGCAGTTTAGGACGGGCTGAAGCTTTCTTT. Translated, it gives CASSLGRAEAFF.

The CDR3 nucleotides read TGTGCCAGCAGCCCGCCCACTTTTGAAGGCTACACCTTC. Protein sequence: CASSPPTFEGYTF. The gene calls are TRBV3-1 (or the pseudogene TRBV3-2) and TRBJ1-2, with D uncertain. Germline CDR1 reads LGHDT; CDR2 reads YNNKEL (reference sequence). CDR3 length: 13 amino acids. Trimming removed 4 bases from V and 8 bases from J, with 14 bases in between.

The chain combines TRBV4-2 with TRBJ2-7; 14 nucleotides match TRBD2. Germline CDR1 and CDR2: LGHNA and YNFKEQ. The CDR3 has 18 amino acids. Unmatched junction bases numbered 7, after V lost 3 bases and J lost 0 bases. CDR3: CASSHPPGLAGVSYEQYF. CDR3 coding DNA: TGTGCCAGCAGCCATCCACCGGGACTAGCGGGGGTCTCCTACGAGCAGTACTTC.

The chain uses TRBV3-1 (or the pseudogene TRBV3-2) and TRBJ2-7; D is uncertain. The CDR3 spans 14 residues. V was pared by 1 base and J by 0 bases, with 7 bases between. Germline-derived CDR1 and CDR2 are LGHDT and YNNKEL (reference sequence). The CDR3: CASSQVQDSYEQYF. The CDR3 DNA sequence: TGTGCCAGCAGCCAAGTACAAGACTCCTACGAGCAGTACTTC.

V is TRBV6-5 and J is TRBJ1-6; D is unresolved. The V and J ends lost 10 bases and 12 bases respectively, with 22 bases between them. Germline-derived CDR1 and CDR2 are MNHEY and SVGAGI. This CDR3 contains 14 residues. The CDR3, as DNA: TGTGCCACCGAGGACCGACTCCGGGGTTTACCCCTCCACTTT. This gives the protein CATEDRLRGLPLHF.

V and J are TRBV6-5 and TRBJ1-1; no firm D call. CDR1 is MNHEY, CDR2 SVGAGI, per germline. The CDR3 is 13 amino acids. Between the trimmed V and J ends, which lost 2 bases and 4 bases, there was a span of 8 bases. The CDR3 nucleotides read TGTGCCAGCAGTTACGGAGAGGGCACTGAAGCTTTCTTT. Protein product: CASSYGEGTEAFF.

V usage is TRBV16 and J usage is TRBJ2-7, with 9 bases aligning to TRBD2. J was trimmed by 6 bases and V by 5 bases; bases with no gene match: 14. This CDR3 has 16 amino acids. The germline CDR1 and CDR2 sequences are KGHSY and FQNENV. In DNA, the CDR3 is TGTGCCAGCAGCTCCCGATGGGGGACTAGCCCCAGCGAGCAGTACTTC. This gives the protein CASSSRWGTSPSEQYF.

The chain joins TRBV7-3 to TRBJ2-4; a possible D gene is TRBD2 (6 bases). The CDR3 is 15 amino acids. Germline V gene data show CDR1 as SGHTA and CDR2 as FQGTGA. V shed 5 bases and J shed 8 bases, with 19 bases lying between them. The CDR3 sequence: CASSPSHGEAYIQYF. CDR3 nucleotide sequence: TGTGCCAGCAGCCCAAGCCACGGGGAGGCGTACATTCAGTACTTC.

A few counts support this clone. The chain has TRBV4-1 and TRBJ2-7; 9 bases align to TRBD2. CDR1 is MGHRA, CDR2 YSYEKL, per germline. The CDR3 loop spans 15 amino acids. V trimming: 1 base; J trimming: 2 bases; junction bases outside the gene matches: 3. The DNA of the CDR3 is TGCGCCAGCAGCCAAGGACTAGCGGTAACCTACGAGCAGTACTTC. Encoded protein: CASSQGLAVTYEQYF.